Included here is one TCR beta chain sequence, with context. The sample comes from a study of OX40 agonist ivuxolimab in advanced cancers. About the study: Hepatocellular carcinoma, melanoma, renal cell or head and neck cancer affected the dose-escalation patients. Antecedent anti-PD-1, anti-PD-L1 or anti-CTLA-4 therapy was permissible, with 35% to 40% having received some.

The table came from immunoSEQ multiplex PCR; TCRdb's copy has only in-frame clones and leaves some out. In the table there are 85,000 to 130,000 clones, 90% of which are singletons. The germline CDR1 and CDR2 sequences are MNHEY and SMNVEV (reference sequence). The CDR3 runs to 15 residues. The V end lost 7 bases, the J end lost 4 bases, and 18 bases lay between the germline ends. This sequence originates from an adult with an advanced solid tumor such as melanoma, head and neck, liver or kidney cancer. Here the sequenced sample was CD4+ or CD8+ T cells sorted from blood, taken in a trial of the OX40 agonist ivuxolimab. V and J are TRBV27 and TRBJ2-3, with unresolved D. CDR3 nucleotide sequence: TGTGCCAGCACCCCCCACGGGCTAGATTCAGATACGCAGTATTTT. It specifies CASTPHGLDSDTQYF.